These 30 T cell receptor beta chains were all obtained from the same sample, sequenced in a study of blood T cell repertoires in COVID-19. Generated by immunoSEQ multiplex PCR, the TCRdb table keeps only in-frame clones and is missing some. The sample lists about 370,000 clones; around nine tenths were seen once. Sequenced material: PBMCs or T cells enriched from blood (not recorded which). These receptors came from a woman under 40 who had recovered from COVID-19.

DNA for the CDR3: TGTGCCAGCAGTTACTCCGGTTTCGCAGGGGCCCCGACTGACTATGGCTACACCTTC. Residues: CASSYSGFAGAPTDYGYTF. The chain has TRBV6-2 or TRBV6-3 and TRBJ1-2; D is possibly TRBD1 (6 bases). CDR3 length: 19 residues. The V and J ends lost 0 bases and 3 bases respectively, with 23 bases between them. Germline V gives CDR1 MNHEY, CDR2 SVGEGT.

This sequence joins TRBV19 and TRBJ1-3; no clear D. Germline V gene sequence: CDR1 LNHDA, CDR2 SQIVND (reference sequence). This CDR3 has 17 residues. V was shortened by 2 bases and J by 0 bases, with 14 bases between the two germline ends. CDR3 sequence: CASSIWEQLSSGNTIYF. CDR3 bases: TGTGCCAGTAGTATATGGGAGCAGTTAAGCTCTGGAAACACCATATATTTT.

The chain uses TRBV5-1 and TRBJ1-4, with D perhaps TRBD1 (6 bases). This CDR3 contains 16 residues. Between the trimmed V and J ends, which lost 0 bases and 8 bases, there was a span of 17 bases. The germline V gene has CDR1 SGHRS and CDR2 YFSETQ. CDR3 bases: TGCGCCAGCAGCTTGGCGGACAGTTCTCAGAAGGAAAAACTGTTTTTT. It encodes CASSLADSSQKEKLFF.

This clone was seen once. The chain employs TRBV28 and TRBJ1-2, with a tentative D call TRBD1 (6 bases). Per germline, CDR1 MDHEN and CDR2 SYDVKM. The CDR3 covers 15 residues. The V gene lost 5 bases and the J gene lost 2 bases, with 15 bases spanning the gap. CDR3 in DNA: TGTGCCAGCAGTCCTACAGGGATTGGAAACTATGGCTACACCTTC. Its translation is CASSPTGIGNYGYTF.

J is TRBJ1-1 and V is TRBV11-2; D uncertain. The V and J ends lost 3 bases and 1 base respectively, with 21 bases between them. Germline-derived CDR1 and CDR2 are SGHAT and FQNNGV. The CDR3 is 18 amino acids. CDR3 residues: CASSFWLAEPTSNTEAFF. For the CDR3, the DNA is TGTGCCAGCAGCTTTTGGTTAGCGGAACCGACCTCGAACACTGAAGCTTTCTTT.

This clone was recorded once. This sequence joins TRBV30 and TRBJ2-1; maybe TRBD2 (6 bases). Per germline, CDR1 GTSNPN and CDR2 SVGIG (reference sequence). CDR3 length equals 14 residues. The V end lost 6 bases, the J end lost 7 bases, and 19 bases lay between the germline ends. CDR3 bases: TGTGCCTGTGCATTGGAGGGCCCAAAGAATGAGCAGTTCTTC. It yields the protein CACALEGPKNEQFF.

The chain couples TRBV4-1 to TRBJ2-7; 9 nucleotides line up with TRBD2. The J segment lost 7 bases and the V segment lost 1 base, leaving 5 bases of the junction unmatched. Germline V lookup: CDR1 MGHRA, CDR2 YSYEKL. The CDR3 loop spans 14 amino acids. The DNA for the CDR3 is TGCGCCAGCAGCCAAGTAGCGGGAGTACGGGAGCAGTACTTC. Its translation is CASSQVAGVREQYF.

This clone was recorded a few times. In nucleotides, the CDR3 is TGCAGCGTTGATACGGGCACAGATACGCAGTATTTT. Protein sequence: CSVDTGTDTQYF. This chain links TRBV29-1 with TRBJ2-3; D call uncertain. The CDR3 runs 12 residues. Germline V gene sequence: CDR1 SQVTM, CDR2 ANQGSEA. Trimming pared 3 bases from V and 1 base from J, leaving 5 bases between.

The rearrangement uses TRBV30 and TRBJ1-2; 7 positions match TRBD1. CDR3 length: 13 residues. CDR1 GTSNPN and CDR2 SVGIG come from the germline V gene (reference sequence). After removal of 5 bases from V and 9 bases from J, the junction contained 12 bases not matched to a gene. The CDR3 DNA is TGTGCCTGGTCCAGCTCTACAGGGGTACGCTACACCTTC. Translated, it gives CAWSSSTGVRYTF.

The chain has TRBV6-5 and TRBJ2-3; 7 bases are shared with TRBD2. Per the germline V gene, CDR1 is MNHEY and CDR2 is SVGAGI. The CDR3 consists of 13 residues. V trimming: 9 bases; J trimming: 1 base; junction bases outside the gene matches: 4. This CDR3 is CASLSGGTDTQYF. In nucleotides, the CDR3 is TGTGCCAGTCTAAGCGGGGGCACAGATACGCAGTATTTT.

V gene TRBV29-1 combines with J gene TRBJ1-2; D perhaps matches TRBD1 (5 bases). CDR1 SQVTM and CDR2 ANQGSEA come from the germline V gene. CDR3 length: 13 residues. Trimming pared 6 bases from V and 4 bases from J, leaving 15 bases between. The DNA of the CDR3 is TGCAGCGTCGAACGCGGGACCCTCTATGGCTACACCTTC. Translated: CSVERGTLYGYTF. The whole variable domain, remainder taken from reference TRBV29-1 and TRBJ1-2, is SAVISQKPSRDICQRGTSLTIQCQVDSQVTMMFWYRQQPGQSLTLIATANQGSEATYESGFVIDKFPISRPNLTFSTLTVSNMSPEDSSIYLCSVERGTLYGYTFGSGTRLTVV.

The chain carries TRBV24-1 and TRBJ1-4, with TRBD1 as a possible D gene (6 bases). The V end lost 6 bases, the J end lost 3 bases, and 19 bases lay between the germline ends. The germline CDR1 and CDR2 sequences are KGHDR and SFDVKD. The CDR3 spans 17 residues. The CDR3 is CATSKVGAGAANEKLFF. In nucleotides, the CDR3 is TGTGCCACCAGTAAGGTGGGGGCAGGGGCGGCTAATGAAAAACTGTTTTTT.

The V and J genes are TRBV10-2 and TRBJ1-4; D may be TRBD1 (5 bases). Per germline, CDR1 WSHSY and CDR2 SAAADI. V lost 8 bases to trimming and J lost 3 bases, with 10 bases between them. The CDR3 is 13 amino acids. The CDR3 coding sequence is TGCGCCAGCGCTGACAGTTCTAATGAAAAACTGTTTTTT. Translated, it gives CASADSSNEKLFF.

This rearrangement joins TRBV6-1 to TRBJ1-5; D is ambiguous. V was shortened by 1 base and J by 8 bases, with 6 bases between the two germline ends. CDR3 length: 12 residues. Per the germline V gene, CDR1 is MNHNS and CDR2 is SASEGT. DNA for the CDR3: TGTGCCAGCAGTGAAGTTTCTAAGCCCCAGCATTTT. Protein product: CASSEVSKPQHF.

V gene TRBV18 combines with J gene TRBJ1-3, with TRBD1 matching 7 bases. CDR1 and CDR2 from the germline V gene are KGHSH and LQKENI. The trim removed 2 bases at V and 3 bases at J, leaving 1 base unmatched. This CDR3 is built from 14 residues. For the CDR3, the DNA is TGTGCCAGCTCACCAGGGGACAGTGGAAACACCATATATTTT. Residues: CASSPGDSGNTIYF.

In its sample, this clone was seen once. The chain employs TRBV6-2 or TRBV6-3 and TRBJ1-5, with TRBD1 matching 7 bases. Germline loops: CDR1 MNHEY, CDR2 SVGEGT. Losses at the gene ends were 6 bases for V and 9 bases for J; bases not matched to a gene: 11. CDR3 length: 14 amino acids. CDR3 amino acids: CASSPRQGGRPQHF. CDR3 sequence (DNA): TGTGCCAGCAGCCCTCGACAGGGTGGTAGGCCCCAGCATTTT.

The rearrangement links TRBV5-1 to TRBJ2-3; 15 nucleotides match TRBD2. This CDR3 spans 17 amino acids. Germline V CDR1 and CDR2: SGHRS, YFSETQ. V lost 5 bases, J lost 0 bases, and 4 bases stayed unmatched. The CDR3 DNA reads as TGCGCCAGCAGTCGGGGGACTAGCGGGGGGAGCACAGATACGCAGTATTTT. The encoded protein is CASSRGTSGGSTDTQYF. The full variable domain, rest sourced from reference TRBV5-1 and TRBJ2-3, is KAGVTQTPRYLIKTRGQQVTLSCSPISGHRSVSWYQQTPGQGLQFLFEYFSETQRNKGNFPGRFSGRQFSNSRSEMNVSTLELGDSALYLCASSRGTSGGSTDTQYFGPGTRLTVL.

CDR3 coding DNA: TGTGCCACCAGTGATCAACGACCGGGTCAGCGGCATCAGCCCCAGCATTTT. It is translated as CATSDQRPGQRHQPQHF. V gene TRBV24-1 combines with J gene TRBJ1-5; D is unclear. V lost 3 bases and J lost 5, with 19 bases in between. This CDR3 has 17 residues. Germline V gene data show CDR1 as KGHDR and CDR2 as SFDVKD.

CDR3 region: CASSYSRSGGLDTQYF. In DNA form, the CDR3 reads TGTGCCAGCAGTTACTCGAGATCAGGGGGCTTAGATACGCAGTATTTT. The V and J genes are TRBV6-5 and TRBJ2-3; the match to TRBD1 covers 8 bases. V lost 0 bases and J lost 5; bases outside the gene matches: 7. Germline V lookup: CDR1 MNHEY, CDR2 SVGAGI. This CDR3 comprises 16 residues.

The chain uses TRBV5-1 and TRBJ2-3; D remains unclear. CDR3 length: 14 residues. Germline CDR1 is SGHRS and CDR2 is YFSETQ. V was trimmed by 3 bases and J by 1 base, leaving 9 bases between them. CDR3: CASSSQAGTDTQYF. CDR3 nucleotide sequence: TGCGCCAGCAGCTCCCAAGCCGGCACAGATACGCAGTATTTT.

CDR3 sequence reads: CAKTGPSNTGELFF. Written as DNA, the CDR3 is TGTGCCAAGACAGGGCCGTCGAACACCGGGGAGCTGTTTTTT. The rearrangement uses TRBV7-2 and TRBJ2-2; TRBD1 agrees at 7 bases. Trimming removed 10 bases from V and 0 bases from J; junction bases left unmatched: 5. Germline V gene data show CDR1 as SGHTA and CDR2 as FQGNSA. This CDR3 contains 14 residues.

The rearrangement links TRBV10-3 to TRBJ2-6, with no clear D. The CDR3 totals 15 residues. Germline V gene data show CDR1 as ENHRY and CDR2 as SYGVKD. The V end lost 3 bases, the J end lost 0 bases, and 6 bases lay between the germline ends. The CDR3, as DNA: TGTGCCATCAGTGAATCTAACTCTGGGGCCAACGTCCTGACTTTC. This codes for CAISESNSGANVLTF.

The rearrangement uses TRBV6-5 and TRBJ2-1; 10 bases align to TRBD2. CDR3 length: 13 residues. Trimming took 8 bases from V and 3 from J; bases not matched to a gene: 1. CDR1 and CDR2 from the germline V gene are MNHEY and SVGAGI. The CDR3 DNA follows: TGTGCCAGCCGGACTAGCGGCTACAATGAGCAGTTCTTC. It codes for CASRTSGYNEQFF.

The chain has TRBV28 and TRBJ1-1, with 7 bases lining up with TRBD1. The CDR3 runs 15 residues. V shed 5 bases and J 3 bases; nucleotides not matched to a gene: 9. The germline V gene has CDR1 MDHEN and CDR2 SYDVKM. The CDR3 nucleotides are TGTGCCAGCAGTCTTAGACAGGGATTAGACACTGAAGCTTTCTTT. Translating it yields CASSLRQGLDTEAFF.

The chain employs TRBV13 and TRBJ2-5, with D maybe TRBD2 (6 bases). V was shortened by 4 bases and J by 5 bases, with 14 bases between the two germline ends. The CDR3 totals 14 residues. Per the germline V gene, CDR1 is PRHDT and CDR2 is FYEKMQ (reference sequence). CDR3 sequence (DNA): TGTGCCAGCAGCTCATCACTAGCCTTGGAGACCCAGTACTTC. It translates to CASSSSLALETQYF.

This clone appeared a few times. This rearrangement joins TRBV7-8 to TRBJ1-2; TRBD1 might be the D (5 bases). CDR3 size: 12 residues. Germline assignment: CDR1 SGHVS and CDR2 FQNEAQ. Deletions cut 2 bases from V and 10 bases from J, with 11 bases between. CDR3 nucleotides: TGTGCCAGCAGCTTACCGCGACAGACCTACACCTTC. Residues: CASSLPRQTYTF.

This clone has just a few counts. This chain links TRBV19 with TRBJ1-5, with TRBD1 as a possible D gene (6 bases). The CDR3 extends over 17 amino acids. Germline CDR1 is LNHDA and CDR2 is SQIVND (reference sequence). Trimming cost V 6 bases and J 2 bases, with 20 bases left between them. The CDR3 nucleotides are TGTGCCAGTAGCCCGGGACACCACCGAAGGGGCAATCAGCCCCAGCATTTT. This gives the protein CASSPGHHRRGNQPQHF.

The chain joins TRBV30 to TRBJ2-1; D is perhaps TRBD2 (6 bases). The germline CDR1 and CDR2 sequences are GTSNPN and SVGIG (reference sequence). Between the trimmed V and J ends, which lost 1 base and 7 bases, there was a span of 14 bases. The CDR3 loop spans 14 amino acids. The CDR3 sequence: CAWSGGVGRNEQFF. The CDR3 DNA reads TGTGCCTGGAGTGGAGGGGTGGGGAGGAATGAGCAGTTCTTC.

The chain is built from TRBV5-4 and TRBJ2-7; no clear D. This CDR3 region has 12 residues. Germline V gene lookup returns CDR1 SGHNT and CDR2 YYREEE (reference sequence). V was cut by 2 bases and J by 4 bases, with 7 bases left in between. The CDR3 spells CASSLNYYEQYF. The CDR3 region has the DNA TGTGCCAGCAGCTTAAACTATTACGAGCAGTACTTC. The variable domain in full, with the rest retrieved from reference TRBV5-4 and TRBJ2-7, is ETGVTQSPTHLIKTRGQQVTLRCSSQSGHNTVSWYQQALGQGPQFIFQYYREEENGRGNFPPRFSGLQFPNYSSELNVNALELDDSALYLCASSLNYYEQYFGPGTRLTVT.

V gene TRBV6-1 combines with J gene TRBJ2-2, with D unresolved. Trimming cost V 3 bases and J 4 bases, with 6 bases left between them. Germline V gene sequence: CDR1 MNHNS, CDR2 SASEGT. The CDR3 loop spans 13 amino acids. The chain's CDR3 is CASSDSATGELFF. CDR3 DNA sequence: TGTGCCAGCAGTGATAGTGCCACCGGGGAGCTGTTTTTT.